This record looks at one TCR beta chain sequence and its context. As yet, its antigen is unknown. Time point indicated: week 35, safety follow-up. What each vaccine dose contained was 300 ug of mutant IDH1 20-mer peptide, accompanied by topical imiquimod. These data are taken from a study of a mutant IDH1 vaccine in newly diagnosed glioma. Study background: Visits V12 and V13 fell at weeks 35 and 47, respectively.

Sequencing was performed with immunoSEQ multiplex PCR; in TCRdb, only in-frame clones are kept and a portion is missing. The sample carries about 42,000 clones, 65% to 90% recorded once. V gave up 4 bases and J gave up 7 bases; unmatched junction bases: 6. Germline loops: CDR1 SGHRS, CDR2 YFSETQ. The CDR3 extends over 14 amino acids. The sequencing here drew on PBMCs, taken from a glioma patient whose treatment included an IDH1 peptide vaccine. This TCR was sampled from a woman between 50 and 59 years old with glioma. J is TRBJ1-5 and V is TRBV5-1, with TRBD1 matching over 9 bases. The CDR3 DNA reads as TGCGCCAGCAGCGCAACAGGGGGCGTGCAGCCCCAGCATTTT. Translated, it gives CASSATGGVQPQHF. Based on the CDR3 plus reference TRBV5-1 and TRBJ1-5, the full variable domain is KAGVTQTPRYLIKTRGQQVTLSCSPISGHRSVSWYQQTPGQGLQFLFEYFSETQRNKGNFPGRFSGRQFSNSRSEMNVSTLELGDSALYLCASSATGGVQPQHFGDGTRLSIL.